This record covers a single T cell receptor beta chain. Its cognate antigen is unknown. The data were taken from a study of CXCR3-negative and CXCR3-positive naive CD8 T cells. Whole-study results and caveats: CXCR3-positive naive cells carried more hydrophobic TRB CDR3s than CXCR3-negative ones. Memory cells diverged, while naive CXCR3-positive and CXCR3-negative cells had similar TRBV-TRBJ usage.

Cells that were CD45RO-CCR7+CD27+CD95- constituted naive CD8+ T cells. There are 15 residues in the CDR3. The germline V gene encodes CDR1 MGHRA and CDR2 YSYEKL. Libraries of TRB cDNA were made by 5' RACE and carried UMIs. After re-calling the 5' RACE reads, TCRdb lists one entry per CDR3 protein, DNA absent. This listing includes approximately 98,000 distinct CDR3 sequences. The sequencing input was naive CXCR3+ CD8+ T cells from blood. As to subset: CD45RO-CCR7+CD27+CD95- naive CD8+ T cells expressing CXCR3 (TNR3+). The chain has TRBV4-1 and TRBJ1-1; TCRdb names TRBD1, which stays unverified in the absence of DNA. The TCR comes from a human donor in good health. Some clones in this sample may be carry-over from other donors' samples. This CDR3 is CASSQPDRGTTEAFF.